The clone carrying this TCR beta chain was seen just once. This entry belongs to a study of blood T cell repertoires in COVID-19. As for the study in general: Samples of COVID-19 (acute and convalescent) were obtained from the United States, Italy and Spain.

Data came from immunoSEQ multiplex PCR; TCRdb stores just in-frame clones and leaves some out. The sample contains 250,000 to 350,000 clones, 70% to 90% of which appear only once. The CDR3 consists of 15 residues. J gave up 2 bases and V 7 bases, and 8 bases lay outside the gene matches. Germline V CDR1 and CDR2: SNHLY, FYNNEI. Enrollees, roughly 18 to 90 years old, lived in 24 US areas. Recovery among Cohort 3 donors was established by two negative PCRs, clearance, or symptom resolution. V usage is TRBV2 and J usage is TRBJ2-3; 8 nucleotides align to TRBD2. The sample consisted of PBMCs or T cells enriched from blood (not recorded which). This receptor was taken from a woman in her 30s who had recovered from COVID-19. The CDR3 coding sequence is TGTGCCAGCATGGCGCGGGAGGTCCCCACAGATACGCAGTATTTT. The encoded protein is CASMAREVPTDTQYF. The variable domain in full, completed from reference TRBV2 and TRBJ2-3, reads EPEVTQTPSHQVTQMGQEVILRCVPISNHLYFYWYRQILGQKVEFLVSFYNNEISEKSEIFDDQFSVERPDGSNFTLKIRSTKLEDSAMYFCASMAREVPTDTQYFGPGTRLTVL.